Below, one T cell receptor (beta chain) is given with its context. What it binds is not known. The CDR3 has 11 residues. The germline V gene has CDR1 SGHKS and CDR2 YYEKEE (reference sequence). Deletions cut 4 bases from V and 5 bases from J, with 5 bases between. The data derive from a study of cytomegalovirus exposure and HLA in healthy donors. Study-wide findings and caveats: Cytomegalovirus status was reportedly diagnosed by the classifier with high sensitivity and specificity. In an earlier analysis, in roughly 580 donors, most V segments appeared productive either ~90% or ~30% of the time.

The PCR made use of 60 Vbeta and 13 Jbeta primers. Some clones are missing from TCRdb's copy, which holds only in-frame ones; the method was immunoSEQ multiplex PCR. The table includes around 130,000 clones, 81% detected once. The clonotype originates from a man between 40 and 49 years old in good health and CMV-seronegative. The sequencing sample was made of PBMCs. The rearrangement uses TRBV5-5 and TRBJ2-3, with unresolved D. In nucleotides, the CDR3 is TGTGCCAGCAGCCCGTTAGATACGCAGTATTTT. It yields the protein CASSPLDTQYF.